The present T cell receptor beta chain was sequenced within a study of blood T cell repertoires in COVID-19. As for the study in general: Collection of acute and convalescent COVID-19 samples took place in the United States, Italy and Spain. T cells, B-cell-depleted T cells, or PBMCs provided the cDNA or gDNA that served as material.

Original data processing: Counts of nucleated cells, estimated from reference gene primer amplification, were obtained. The repertoire was sequenced with immunoSEQ multiplex PCR; TCRdb's copy has only in-frame clones and lacks some. V, J and clone size derive from that table, while D and trimming were established from the DNA sequence. Here the sample spans some 350,000 clones, almost 90% being singletons. CDR3 length: 14 residues. In germline, CDR1 is SGHTA, CDR2 FQGTGA. The V and J ends lost 5 bases and 2 bases respectively, with 11 bases between them. The rearrangement joins TRBV7-3 to TRBJ2-3, with D hard to call. The sample comprised peripheral blood. The TCR originated in a man younger than 30 with active or convalescent COVID-19. This chain's CDR3 is CASSQSTVTDTQYF. Written as DNA, the CDR3 is TGTGCCAGCAGCCAATCTACCGTCACAGATACGCAGTATTTT.